This T cell receptor (beta chain) was profiled in a study of shared clonotypes between healthy human individuals. It was at deep level that the assay was run. The repertoire was sequenced with immunoSEQ multiplex PCR; TCRdb's copy has only in-frame clones and lacks some. The table records approximately 710,000 clones, less than 95% of them present only once. Germline V lookup: CDR1 SGHTA, CDR2 FQGNSA. This CDR3 is 19 amino acids long. Unmatched junction bases numbered 22, after V lost 4 bases and J lost 7 bases. Overall study results and limits: Only blood was sampled, and tissue TCR repertoires likely differ from blood ones.

The authors combined CD45RO+ cells with CCR7-negative CD45RA+ TemRA cells as CD8 memory. On this clone itself: Its antigen is still unknown.

The receptor was isolated from a young man in good health. Some clones in this sample may be carry-over from other donors' samples. This sequence joins TRBV7-2 and TRBJ2-7, with 10 nucleotides matching TRBD2. The sample was memory CD8+ T cells from PBMCs. As for subset: CD45RO+ cells pooled with CCR7-negative TemRA cells. The CDR3 DNA follows: TGTGCCAGCAGCTCGCCTGCGAGGCCGGGACTAGCGCCACTCGGGGAGCAGTACTTC. Its protein product is CASSSPARPGLAPLGEQYF.